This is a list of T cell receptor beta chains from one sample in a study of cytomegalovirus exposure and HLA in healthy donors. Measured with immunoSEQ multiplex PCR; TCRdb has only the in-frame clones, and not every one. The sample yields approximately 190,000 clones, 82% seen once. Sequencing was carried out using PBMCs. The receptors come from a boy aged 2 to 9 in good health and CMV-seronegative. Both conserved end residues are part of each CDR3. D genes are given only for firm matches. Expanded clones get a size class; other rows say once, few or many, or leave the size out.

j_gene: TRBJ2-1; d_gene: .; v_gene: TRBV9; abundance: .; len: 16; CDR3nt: TGTGCCAGCAGCCCCCGGATTGGAGGTGCCTACAATGAGCAGTTCTTC; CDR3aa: CASSPRIGGAYNEQFF
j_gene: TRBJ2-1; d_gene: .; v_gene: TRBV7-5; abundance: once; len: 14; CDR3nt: TGTGCCAGAAGCTCTAGCGGGGGGGACAATGAGCAGTTCTTC; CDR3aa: CARSSSGGDNEQFF
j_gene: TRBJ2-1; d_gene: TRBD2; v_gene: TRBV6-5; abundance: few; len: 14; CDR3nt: TGTGCCAGCACCGGACTAGCGGGTCCCAATGAGCAGTTCTTC; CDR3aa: CASTGLAGPNEQFF
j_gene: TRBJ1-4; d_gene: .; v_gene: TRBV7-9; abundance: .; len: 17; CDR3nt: TGTGCCAGCAGCCCGAGGAGCGGACGGCGTGACAATGAAAAACTGTTTTTT; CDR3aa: CASSPRSGRRDNEKLFF
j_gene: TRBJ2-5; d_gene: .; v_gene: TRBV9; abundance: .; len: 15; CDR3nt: TGTGCCAGCAGCGTAGGTGAGCCCCGACAAGAGACCCAGTACTTC; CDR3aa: CASSVGEPRQETQYF
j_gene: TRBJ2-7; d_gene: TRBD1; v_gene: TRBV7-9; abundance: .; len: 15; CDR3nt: TGTGCCAGCAGCTTAATTCAGGGACAGGGGGTCGAGCAGTACTTC; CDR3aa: CASSLIQGQGVEQYF
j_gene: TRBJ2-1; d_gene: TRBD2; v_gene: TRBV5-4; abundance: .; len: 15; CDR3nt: TGTGCCAGCAGCTTTCTCACTAGCGGGAGAAATGAGCAGTTCTTC; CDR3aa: CASSFLTSGRNEQFF
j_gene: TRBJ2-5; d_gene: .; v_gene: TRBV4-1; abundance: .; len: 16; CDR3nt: TGCGCCAGCAGCCAAGAGCCTATATCTATGAGGGAGACCCAGTACTTC; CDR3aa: CASSQEPISMRETQYF
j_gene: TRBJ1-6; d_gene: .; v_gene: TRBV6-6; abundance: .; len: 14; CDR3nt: TGTGCCAGCAGTTACGGGGGGGTGGATTCACCCCTCCACTTT; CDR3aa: CASSYGGVDSPLHF
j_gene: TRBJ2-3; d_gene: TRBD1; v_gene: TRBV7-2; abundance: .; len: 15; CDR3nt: TGTGCCAGCAGCCTCCGGACAGGGGAATTTGATACGCAGTATTTT; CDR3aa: CASSLRTGEFDTQYF
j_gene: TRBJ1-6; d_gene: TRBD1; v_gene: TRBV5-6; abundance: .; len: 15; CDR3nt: TGTGCCAGCAGCCCGGACAGGGGCTTCAATTCACCCCTCCACTTT; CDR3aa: CASSPDRGFNSPLHF
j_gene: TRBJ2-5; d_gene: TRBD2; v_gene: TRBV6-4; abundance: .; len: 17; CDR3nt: TGTGCCAGCAGTGACTCGAAAACTAGCGGGGGCCAAGAGACCCAGTACTTC; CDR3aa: CASSDSKTSGGQETQYF
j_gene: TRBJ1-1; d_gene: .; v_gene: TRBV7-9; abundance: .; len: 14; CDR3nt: TGTGCCAGCAGCTCCTGGGGGGGGGCAACTGAAGCTTTCTTT; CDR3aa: CASSSWGGATEAFF
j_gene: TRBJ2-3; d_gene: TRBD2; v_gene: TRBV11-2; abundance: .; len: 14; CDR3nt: TGTGCCAGCAGGCGGGGGGGGTCCACAGATACGCAGTATTTT; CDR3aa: CASRRGGSTDTQYF
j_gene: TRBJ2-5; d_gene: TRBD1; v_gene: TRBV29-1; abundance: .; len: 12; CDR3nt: TGCAGCGCTCGAGGGGGCGGTGAGACCCAGTACTTC; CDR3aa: CSARGGGETQYF
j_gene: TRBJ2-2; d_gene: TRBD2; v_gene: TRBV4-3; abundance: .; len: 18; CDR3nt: TGCGCCAGCAGCCAAGAACTAGCGGGGGGCCTAGTGCCCGGGGAGCTGTTTTTT; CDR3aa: CASSQELAGGLVPGELFF
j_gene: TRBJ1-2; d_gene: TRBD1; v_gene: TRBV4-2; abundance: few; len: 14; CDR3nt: TGTGCCAGCGGGTCCAGGGGGCAGGGCTATGGCTACACCTTC; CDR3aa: CASGSRGQGYGYTF
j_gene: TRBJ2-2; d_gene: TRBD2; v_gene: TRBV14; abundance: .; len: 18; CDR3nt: TGTGCCAGCAGTTCAGCCAAAGGAGGGGCTAGCGGGGCCGGGGAGCTGTTTTTT; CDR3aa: CASSSAKGGASGAGELFF
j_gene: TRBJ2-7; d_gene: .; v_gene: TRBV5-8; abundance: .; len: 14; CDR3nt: TGTGCCAGCAGCTCGGGACTGCCCTCCTACGAGCAGTACTTC; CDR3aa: CASSSGLPSYEQYF
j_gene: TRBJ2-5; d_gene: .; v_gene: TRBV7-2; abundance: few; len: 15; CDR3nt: TGTGCCAGCAGCCCCCCAGCCGGGAATCAAGAGACCCAGTACTTC; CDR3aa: CASSPPAGNQETQYF
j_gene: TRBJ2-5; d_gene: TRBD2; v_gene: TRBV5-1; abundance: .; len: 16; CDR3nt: TGCGCCAGCAGCTTGAATCCTAGCGGGGACCCAGAGACCCAGTACTTC; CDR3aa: CASSLNPSGDPETQYF
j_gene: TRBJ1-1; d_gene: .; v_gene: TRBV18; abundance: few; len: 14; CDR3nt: TGTGCCAGCTCACCACAGGAGATGAACACTGAAGCTTTCTTT; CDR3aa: CASSPQEMNTEAFF
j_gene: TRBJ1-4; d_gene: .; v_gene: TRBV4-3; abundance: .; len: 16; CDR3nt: TGCGCCAGCAGCCAGACTTCGTCAGGGGTCCGTGAAAAACTGTTTTTT; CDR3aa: CASSQTSSGVREKLFF
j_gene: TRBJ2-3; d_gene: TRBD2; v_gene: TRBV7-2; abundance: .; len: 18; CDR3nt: TGTGCCAGCAGCCAGGGACTAGCGGGGGGGCGAGTGAGGGATACGCAGTATTTT; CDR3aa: CASSQGLAGGRVRDTQYF
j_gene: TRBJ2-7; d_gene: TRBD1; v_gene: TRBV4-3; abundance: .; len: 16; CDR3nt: TGCGCCAGCAGCCAAGCCCCCGGGACAGGTTCTTACGAGCAGTACTTC; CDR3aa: CASSQAPGTGSYEQYF
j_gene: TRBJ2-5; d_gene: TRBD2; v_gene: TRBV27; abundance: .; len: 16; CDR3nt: TGTGCCAGCAGTTCGACTAGCGGGGGGGCCCGAGAGACCCAGTACTTC; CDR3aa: CASSSTSGGARETQYF
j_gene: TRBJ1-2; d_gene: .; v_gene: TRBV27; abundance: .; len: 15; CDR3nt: TGTGCCAGCAGTTTCCGGGGGGGGGCTAACTATGGCTACACCTTC; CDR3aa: CASSFRGGANYGYTF
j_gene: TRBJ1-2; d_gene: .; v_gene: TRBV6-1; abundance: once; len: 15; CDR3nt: TGTGCCAGCAGTGAACCGGTCCAGGGCCACTATGGCTACACCTTC; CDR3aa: CASSEPVQGHYGYTF
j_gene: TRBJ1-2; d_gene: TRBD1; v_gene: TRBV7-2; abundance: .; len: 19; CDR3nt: TGTGCCAGCAGCTCAACCCTAGGTACTACAGGGGGAAGGGACTATGGCTACACCTTC; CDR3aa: CASSSTLGTTGGRDYGYTF
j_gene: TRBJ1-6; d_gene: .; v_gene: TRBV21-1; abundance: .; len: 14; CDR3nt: TGTGCCAGCAGCCCCGGGGGTACAAATTCACCCCTCCACTTT; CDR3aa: CASSPGGTNSPLHF
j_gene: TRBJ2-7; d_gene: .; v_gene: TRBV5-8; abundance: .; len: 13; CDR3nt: TGTGCCAGCAGCTTGGGGGCGTTTGGGGAGCAGTACTTC; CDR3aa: CASSLGAFGEQYF
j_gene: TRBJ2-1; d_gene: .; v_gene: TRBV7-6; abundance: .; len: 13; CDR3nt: TGTGCCAGCAGCTTGACAGGCTACAATGAGCAGTTCTTC; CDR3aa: CASSLTGYNEQFF
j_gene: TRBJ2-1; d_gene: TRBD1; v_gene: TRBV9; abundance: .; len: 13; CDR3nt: TGTGCCAGCAGCGTAGGGCAGGGGGATGAGCAGTTCTTC; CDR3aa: CASSVGQGDEQFF
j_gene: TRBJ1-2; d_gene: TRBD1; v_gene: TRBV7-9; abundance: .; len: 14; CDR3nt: TGTGCCAGCAGCTTAGGGACAGGGAACTATGGCTACACCTTC; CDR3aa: CASSLGTGNYGYTF
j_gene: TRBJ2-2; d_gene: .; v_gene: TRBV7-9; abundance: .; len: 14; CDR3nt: TGTGCCAGCATGACAGTCGCGAACACCGGGGAGCTGTTTTTT; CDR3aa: CASMTVANTGELFF
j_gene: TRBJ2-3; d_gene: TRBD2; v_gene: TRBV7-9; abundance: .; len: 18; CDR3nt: TGTGCCAGCAGCATAAAACTAGCGGGGGGATCATTCACAGATACGCAGTATTTT; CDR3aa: CASSIKLAGGSFTDTQYF
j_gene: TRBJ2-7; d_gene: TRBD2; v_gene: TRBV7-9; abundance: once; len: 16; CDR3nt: TGTGCCAGCAGCTCCCCGCGGCGGGGGGACACCTACGAGCAGTACTTC; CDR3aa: CASSSPRRGDTYEQYF
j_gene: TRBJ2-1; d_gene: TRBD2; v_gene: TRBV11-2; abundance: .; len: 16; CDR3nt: TGTGCCAGCAGCCCCAGCGGGACCTACTACAAGAATGAGCAGTTCTTC; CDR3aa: CASSPSGTYYKNEQFF
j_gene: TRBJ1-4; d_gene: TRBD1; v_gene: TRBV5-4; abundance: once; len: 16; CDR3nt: TGTGCCAGCAGCAGATCTGCCGGGACAGTTAATGAAAAACTGTTTTTT; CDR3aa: CASSRSAGTVNEKLFF
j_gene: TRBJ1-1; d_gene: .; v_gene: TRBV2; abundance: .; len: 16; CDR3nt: TGTGCCAGCAGTTCCCCCGGTGGGAGGGAGATGAGTCGGGCTTTCTTT; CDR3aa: CASSSPGGREMSRAFF
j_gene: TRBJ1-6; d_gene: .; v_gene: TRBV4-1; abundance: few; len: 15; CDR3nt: TGCGCCAGCTCCCTTCAGGCTGTATATAATTCACCCCTCCACTTT; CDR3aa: CASSLQAVYNSPLHF